The 17 T cell receptor beta chains reported below all come from one sample, sequenced in a study of T-cell reconstitution after alpha-beta-depleted transplantation in children listed by TCRdb under 2016. The treatment or condition label, as the study defines it: allogeneic hematopoietic cell transplantation with graft depleted of TCRalphabeta T cells and CD19 B cells. Libraries were constructed by PCR. TCRdb records Illumina HiSeq 2500 as the sequencer. To normalize quantification of the TCRbeta repertoire, the TCR libraries were built with molecular barcoding that relied on unique molecular identifiers. The raw public reads went through TCRdb reprocessing: fastp at Q25, MiXCR clone calling, in-frame beta chains kept. Entries that share a CDR3 protein sequence are merged under the most common genes and DNA. The sample has about a million distinct CDR3 sequences on record, about 29% of them singletons. Of the sample, about 28% is held by the ten largest clones.

The sequencing here drew on PBMCs, mostly from graft donor cells, taken 360 days after TCRalphabeta/CD19-depleted stem cell transplant. Receptors originate from a boy under two years old who had a stem cell transplant for SCID, so the T cells may come from the graft donor.

The chain combines TRBV5-1 with TRBJ2-3; 8 nucleotides match TRBD2. The V gene's germline CDR1 is SGHRS and CDR2 YFSETQ. With 3 bases clipped from V and 4 bases from J, the junction kept 10 bases outside the gene matches. CDR3 length: 16 amino acids. CDR3 sequence (DNA): TGCGCCAGCAGCTACCCGGCAGGTAGCGGGGCAGATACGCAGTATTTT. It specifies CASSYPAGSGADTQYF.

The chain has TRBV20-1 and TRBJ1-1; D gene uncertain. Trimming shortened V by 5 bases and J by 1 base, and 8 bases separated the two germline ends. Germline V gene sequence: CDR1 DFQATT, CDR2 SNEGSKA (reference sequence). This CDR3 contains 12 residues. The CDR3 region is CSAPNPNTEAFF. DNA of the CDR3: TGCAGTGCTCCCAATCCGAACACTGAAGCTTTCTTT.

This chain joins TRBV28 and TRBJ2-1, with D perhaps TRBD1 or TRBD2 (5 bases each). V was pared by 4 bases and J by 8 bases, with 12 bases between. The CDR3 has 13 amino acids. Germline loops: CDR1 MDHEN, CDR2 SYDVKM. The CDR3 DNA reads TGTGCCAGCAGTTCGCACGGGACCGATGAGCAGTTCTTC. As protein: CASSSHGTDEQFF.

The chain is built from TRBV5-1 and TRBJ2-5; TRBD1 matches at 7 bases. The CDR3 has 15 residues. The trim removed 3 bases at V and 5 bases at J, leaving 10 bases unmatched. Germline CDR1 and CDR2: SGHRS and YFSETQ. For the CDR3, the DNA is TGCGCCAGCAGCTCCCCGGGACAGAATTTGGAGACCCAGTACTTC. Translated, it gives CASSSPGQNLETQYF. The complete variable domain, with remaining parts taken from reference TRBV5-1 and TRBJ2-5, reads KAGVTQTPRYLIKTRGQQVTLSCSPISGHRSVSWYQQTPGQGLQFLFEYFSETQRNKGNFPGRFSGRQFSNSRSEMNVSTLELGDSALYLCASSSPGQNLETQYFGPGTRLLVL.

The rearrangement uses TRBV7-9 and TRBJ1-1; D may be TRBD1 (5 bases). This CDR3 has 12 amino acids. Germline lookup yields CDR1 SEHNR and CDR2 FQNEAQ (reference sequence). V was shortened by 9 bases and J by 2 bases, with 10 bases between the two germline ends. The CDR3 loop is CASWGRNTEAFF. The DNA of the CDR3 is TGTGCCAGTTGGGGCAGAAACACTGAAGCTTTCTTT.

This rearrangement joins TRBV14 to TRBJ2-1, with D tentatively TRBD1 or TRBD2 (5 bases each). The germline V and J ends were trimmed by 4 bases and 7 bases, with 17 bases remaining between them. The CDR3 runs to 15 residues. Germline V CDR1 and CDR2: SGHDN, FVKESK. The DNA of the CDR3 is TGTGCCAGCAGCCCCCTCCGGGGCAGGGCAAATGAGCAGTTCTTC. It specifies CASSPLRGRANEQFF.

This clonotype has more than one count but fewer than ten. V is TRBV10-3 and J is TRBJ2-7; 7 positions match TRBD1. The V gene's germline CDR1 is ENHRY and CDR2 SYGVKD. This CDR3 comprises 18 residues. After removal of 10 bases from V and 3 bases from J, the junction contained 24 bases not matched to a gene. CDR3 sequence: CATRARGPGGAFFYEQYF. CDR3 coding DNA: TGTGCCACCAGGGCCCGAGGACCAGGGGGAGCGTTCTTCTACGAGCAGTACTTC.

This clonotype showed up just a few times. The chain joins TRBV12-3 or TRBV12-4 to TRBJ1-6; tentative D call: TRBD1 (6 bases). Trimming left V 10 bases short and J 6 bases short, with 22 bases between. This CDR3 region has 16 residues. The CDR3 region has the DNA TGTGCCATCTTCATCCGGGACGACAGGATTAATTCACCCCTCCACTTT. It translates to CAIFIRDDRINSPLHF.

This chain connects TRBV7-8 to TRBJ2-7; D might be TRBD1 (6 bases). V lost 5 bases, J lost 2 bases, and 13 bases lay in between. The germline V gene encodes CDR1 SGHVS and CDR2 FQNEAQ. This CDR3 is built from 14 residues. The CDR3 sequence is CASSPRDTPYEQYF. As DNA, the CDR3 is TGTGCCAGCAGCCCCCGGGACACACCCTACGAGCAGTACTTC. The full variable domain, rest sourced from reference TRBV7-8 and TRBJ2-7, is GAGVSQSPRYKVAKRGQDVALRCDPISGHVSLFWYQQALGQGPEFLTYFQNEAQLDKSGLPSDRFFAERPEGSVSTLKIQRTQQEDSAVYLCASSPRDTPYEQYFGPGTRLTVT.

This clonotype was seen a handful of times. The rearrangement joins TRBV29-1 to TRBJ2-5; D ambiguous. The CDR3 runs to 12 residues. CDR1 is SQVTM, CDR2 ANQGSEA, per germline. The V end was cut by 7 bases, the J end by 5 bases, with 14 bases between. The CDR3 here is CSAHGLGETQYF. CDR3 DNA: TGCAGCGCCCATGGTCTGGGGGAGACCCAGTACTTC.

This clonotype has a handful of counts. The chain recombines TRBV9 with TRBJ2-1; 9 nucleotides match TRBD1. The CDR3 is 16 amino acids. Germline CDR1 reads SGDLS; CDR2 reads YYNGEE. V gave up 3 bases and J gave up 4 bases; unmatched junction bases: 8. The CDR3: CASSADRDRAYNEQFF. The CDR3 DNA reads as TGTGCCAGCAGCGCCGACCGGGACAGGGCGTACAATGAGCAGTTCTTC. The full variable domain, with the rest looked up from reference TRBV9 and TRBJ2-1, is DSGVTQTPKHLITATGQRVTLRCSPRSGDLSVYWYQQSLDQGLQFLIQYYNGEERAKGNILERFSAQQFPDLHSELNLSSLELGDSALYFCASSADRDRAYNEQFFGPGTRLTVL.

The J gene is TRBJ1-2, the V gene TRBV18; D is uncertain. Trimming pared 1 base from V and 0 bases from J, leaving 12 bases between. CDR1 is KGHSH, CDR2 LQKENI, per germline. CDR3 length: 16 amino acids. In DNA, the CDR3 is TGTGCCAGCTCACCACTACCGGTTGCTCCTAACTATGGCTACACCTTC. Protein sequence: CASSPLPVAPNYGYTF.

V usage is TRBV29-1 and J usage is TRBJ2-7; TRBD1 agrees at 7 bases. The CDR3 has 13 amino acids. The germline gives CDR1 SQVTM, CDR2 ANQGSEA. After removal of 4 bases from V and 2 bases from J, the junction contained 5 bases not matched to a gene. Written as DNA, the CDR3 is TGCAGCGTTGGAAACAGGGGTCCCTACGAGCAGTACTTC. Translating gives CSVGNRGPYEQYF.

The V and J genes are TRBV7-9 and TRBJ2-5, with D maybe TRBD1 (6 bases). The germline V and J ends were trimmed by 3 bases and 6 bases, with 17 bases remaining between them. The length of the CDR3 is 15 residues. Germline-derived CDR1 and CDR2 are SEHNR and FQNEAQ (reference sequence). The CDR3 protein is CASSFGARDKKTQYF. DNA for the CDR3: TGTGCCAGCAGCTTTGGAGCCCGGGACAAAAAGACCCAGTACTTC.

This clonotype was detected a few times. The rearrangement uses TRBV4-1 and TRBJ2-2; TRBD1 is a possible D gene (6 bases). Trimming removed 4 bases at V and 4 bases at J, with 13 bases between. Germline lookup yields CDR1 MGHRA and CDR2 YSYEKL. CDR3 length: 15 residues. CDR3 protein: CASSPGTRRTGELFF. The CDR3 bases are TGCGCCAGCAGCCCCGGGACACGGCGCACCGGGGAGCTGTTTTTT.

In this sample, this clonotype turned up a few times. V usage is TRBV15 and J usage is TRBJ2-1, with TRBD2 identical over 8 bases. Germline-derived CDR1 and CDR2 are LNHNV and YYDKDF (reference sequence). V lost 0 bases, J lost 4 bases, and 8 bases stayed unmatched. This CDR3 comprises 17 residues. CDR3 nucleotide sequence: TGTGCCACCAGCAGAGATCACCCGGGGGGGCTTTACAATGAGCAGTTCTTC. Its protein is CATSRDHPGGLYNEQFF.

This clonotype was detected only a few times. The chain couples TRBV7-6 to TRBJ1-1; no firm D call. The CDR3 loop spans 14 amino acids. Trimming pared 2 bases from V and 4 bases from J, leaving 11 bases between. Germline CDR1 is SGHVS and CDR2 is FNYEAQ. The CDR3 sequence is CASSLRPGGTEAFF. In DNA, the CDR3 is TGTGCCAGCAGCTTAAGGCCGGGTGGCACTGAAGCTTTCTTT.